This T cell receptor (beta chain) was recorded in a study of chronic HIV infection and antiretroviral therapy (dated by TCRdb to between 2015 and 2017). Taken from the germline V gene, the CDR1 and CDR2 loops are SNHLY and FYNNEI. The CDR3, from cysteine to phenylalanine, totals 11 residues. The DNA shown is the 33-base CDR3, in frame from base 1. The V and J ends are trimmed by 6 bases and 6 bases, leaving 8 bases between them. This clonotype was counted at least ten times. Its target antigen remains unknown. Per-base qualities were not stored, and no clone one base away is much larger. The library was made by 5' RACE. TCRdb records Illumina MiSeq as the sequencer. The raw public reads went through TCRdb reprocessing: fastp at Q25, MiXCR clone calling, in-frame beta chains kept. Merged by CDR3 protein, the rows form single entries marked with the most common genes and DNA. The sample table records approximately 30,000 distinct CDR3 sequences; over 7% of these occur just once. About 2.4% of the sample rests with the top ten.

Source material: peripheral blood. The V and J segments used are TRBV2 and TRBJ1-2, with TRBD1 as a weak D call on 6 bases. The receptor's source is an adult who had HIV and had not received antiretroviral therapy, or was an uninfected healthy control (not recorded which). The CDR3 sequence is CASRQGDGYTF. The sequenced DNA: TGTGCCAGCAGACAGGGAGATGGCTACACCTTC.